This T cell receptor (beta chain) was documented in a study of CD8 T cells in Susac syndrome. The authors reverse transcribed roughly 0.5 to 1 ug RNA with random hexamers. A single record per CDR3 protein comes from TCRdb applying MiXCR to the immunoSEQ multiplex PCR reads. The sample records fewer than 350,000 distinct CDR3 sequences, 92% being singletons. V lost 5 bases to trimming and J lost 6 bases; unmatched junction nucleotides: 5. The CDR3 length is 14 residues. The source material was CD4+ T cells from PBMCs. The receptor was derived from a human donor with multiple sclerosis. The chain combines TRBV12-3 or TRBV12-4 with TRBJ2-1, with TRBD2 matching over 9 bases. Here the CDR3 reads CASSPVAGANEQFF. The CDR3 DNA is TGTGCCAGCAGTCCTGTAGCGGGAGCCAATGAGCAGTTCTTC.